This T cell receptor beta chain was identified in a study of beta chain features in type 1 diabetes. This CDR3 comprises 15 residues. Germline CDR1 and CDR2: SGHTA and FQGTGA. V was pared by 3 bases and J by 7 bases, with 7 bases of the junction left unmatched. Isolated RNA was reverse transcribed in full, so expressed TCRB transcripts were sequenced. The protocol was immunoSEQ multiplex PCR, while the TCRdb copy is restricted to in-frame clones and leaves out a portion. The sample gives a few hundred thousand clones, 9.6% of which show up once; about 0.63% is in the top ten. Findings and limits, study-wide: Shortening of TCRB CDR3s, moderate but significant, appeared in all four CD4+ subsets of Type 1 diabetes patients.

On this clone: Its matching antigen is unknown.

The sequencing sample was made of central memory CD4+ T cells from blood. This TCR was recovered from a man between 25 and 39 years old with type 1 diabetes. The J gene is TRBJ2-2, the V gene TRBV7-3, with 8 bases aligning to TRBD1. CDR3 sequence reads: CASSLSRGLNGELFF. Here the CDR3 DNA reads TGTGCCAGCAGCTTGAGCAGGGGGCTTAACGGGGAGCTGTTTTTT.